These 28 T cell receptor beta chains share one sample of origin, sequenced in a study of T cell responses to AZD1222 COVID-19 vaccine. Clones were read by immunoSEQ multiplex PCR, and TCRdb kept only the in-frame ones, dropping some. The sample yields roughly 160,000 clones, 75% to 95% seen once. The sequenced sample was peripheral blood, obtained on day 0 of AZD1222 vaccination. The receptors stem from an adult in good health.

The rearrangement uses TRBV28 and TRBJ2-7; D perhaps matches TRBD1 (5 bases). V lost 5 bases and J 3 bases, leaving 8 bases between the germline ends. Germline V gives CDR1 MDHEN, CDR2 SYDVKM. The CDR3 totals 12 residues. CDR3: CASSIDSYEQYF. The CDR3 region has the DNA TGTGCCAGCAGTATTGACAGCTACGAGCAGTACTTC. The full variable domain, completed using reference TRBV28 and TRBJ2-7, is DVKVTQSSRYLVKRTGEKVFLECVQDMDHENMFWYRQDPGLGLRLIYFSYDVKMKEKGDIPEGYSVSREKKERFSLILESASTNQTSMYLCASSIDSYEQYFGPGTRLTVT.

This chain links TRBV10-3 with TRBJ1-1, with 8 nucleotides matching TRBD1. The V segment lost 4 bases and the J segment 4 bases; nucleotides outside the gene matches: 5. Germline CDR1 is ENHRY and CDR2 is SYGVKD. The CDR3 sequence is 14 residues long. The chain's CDR3 is CAISGGQGVTEAFF. DNA of the CDR3: TGTGCCATCAGTGGTGGACAGGGCGTCACTGAAGCTTTCTTT.

V gene TRBV5-1 combines with J gene TRBJ2-7; D remains ambiguous. There are 15 residues in the CDR3. V dropped 0 bases and J dropped 1 base, with 11 bases sitting between them. Germline assignment: CDR1 SGHRS and CDR2 YFSETQ. Here the CDR3 reads CASSLVSGRSYEQYF. The CDR3 nucleotides are TGCGCCAGCAGCTTGGTCTCGGGCAGATCCTACGAGCAGTACTTC.

V is TRBV6-5 and J is TRBJ2-7; 9 bases are a match to TRBD1. V lost 6 bases, J lost 0 bases, and 3 bases stayed unmatched. The CDR3 runs to 14 residues. In germline, CDR1 is MNHEY, CDR2 SVGAGI. This CDR3 is CASSPTGGSYEQYF. The CDR3 nucleotides are TGTGCCAGCAGCCCGACAGGGGGCTCCTACGAGCAGTACTTC.

The sample holds a few counts of this clone. The rearrangement links TRBV11-2 to TRBJ1-6; weak D call: TRBD1 (5 bases). Trimming stripped 0 bases from V and 7 bases from J, with 10 bases between. This CDR3 has 15 amino acids. Germline V CDR1 and CDR2: SGHAT, FQNNGV. CDR3 protein: CASSLEGTANSPLHF. The CDR3 coding sequence is TGTGCCAGCAGCTTAGAGGGGACTGCCAATTCACCCCTCCACTTT.

This chain connects TRBV7-3 to TRBJ2-3; weak D call: TRBD2 (6 bases). CDR1 is SGHTA and CDR2 is FQGTGA in the germline V gene. The CDR3 is made up of 16 amino acids. Deletions cut 1 base from V and 4 bases from J, with 15 bases between. CDR3 protein: CASSLSGSSAADTQYF. The CDR3 DNA follows: TGTGCCAGCAGCTTAAGTGGTTCTAGCGCGGCAGATACGCAGTATTTT.

The rearrangement links TRBV4-1 to TRBJ1-2; D ambiguous. Germline V gene lookup returns CDR1 MGHRA and CDR2 YSYEKL. Trimming pared 3 bases from V and 7 bases from J, leaving 12 bases between. This CDR3 is built from 13 residues. The CDR3 region has the DNA TGCGCCAGCAGCCACGAGGATCTGAGTGGCTACACCTTC. It codes for CASSHEDLSGYTF.

This chain joins TRBV10-1 and TRBJ2-7; D is perhaps TRBD1 (7 bases). CDR1 is WNHNN and CDR2 is SYGVQD in the germline V gene (reference sequence). The CDR3 is 14 residues long. The V and J ends lost 2 bases and 2 bases respectively, with 10 bases between them. CDR3 in DNA: TGCGCCAGCAGTGAGGCGGGACAGCCCTACGAGCAGTACTTC. Protein sequence: CASSEAGQPYEQYF.

The rearrangement joins TRBV5-1 to TRBJ1-2; no firm D call. From germline, CDR1 is SGHRS and CDR2 YFSETQ. The V end was cut by 3 bases, the J end by 3 bases, with 21 bases between. The CDR3 is made up of 17 amino acids. The CDR3 sequence: CASSSNLGAVGHYGYTF. CDR3 in DNA: TGCGCCAGCAGCTCTAATCTCGGAGCAGTGGGTCACTATGGCTACACCTTC. Based on the CDR3 plus reference TRBV5-1 and TRBJ1-2, the full variable domain is KAGVTQTPRYLIKTRGQQVTLSCSPISGHRSVSWYQQTPGQGLQFLFEYFSETQRNKGNFPGRFSGRQFSNSRSEMNVSTLELGDSALYLCASSSNLGAVGHYGYTFGSGTRLTVV.

The chain joins TRBV29-1 to TRBJ1-1; D ambiguous. Looked up from germline, CDR1 is SQVTM and CDR2 is ANQGSEA. V lost 4 bases, J lost 0 bases, and 12 bases lay in between. CDR3 length equals 14 residues. The CDR3 sequence is CSVVRTNMNTEAFF. The CDR3 DNA sequence: TGCAGCGTTGTGCGAACTAATATGAACACTGAAGCTTTCTTT.

This clone was recorded once. The chain combines TRBV14 with TRBJ2-5; 8 positions agree with TRBD1. The V and J ends lost 3 bases and 4 bases, in that order; junction bases with no gene match: 10. The CDR3 has 16 amino acids. Per the germline V gene, CDR1 is SGHDN and CDR2 is FVKESK. The DNA of the CDR3 is TGTGCCAGCAGCCAGACGAGCAGGGGGCGCACAGAGACCCAGTACTTC. Protein product: CASSQTSRGRTETQYF.

This chain links TRBV27 with TRBJ2-1, with a tentative D call TRBD2 (7 bases). CDR3 length: 17 amino acids. V dropped 1 base and J dropped 7 bases, with 20 bases sitting between them. In germline, CDR1 is MNHEY, CDR2 SMNVEV (reference sequence). For the CDR3, the DNA is TGTGCCAGCAGTTTATGGGCCGGGGGGCCATGGGGGAATGAGCAGTTCTTC. Its translation is CASSLWAGGPWGNEQFF.

V is TRBV11-3 and J is TRBJ2-1; 7 positions match TRBD2. J gave up 4 bases and V 5 bases, and 5 bases lay outside the gene matches. Germline V gives CDR1 SGHNT, CDR2 YENEEA. This CDR3 contains 14 residues. The CDR3 bases are TGTGCCAGCAGCCCGAAGCGGGGATACAATGAGCAGTTCTTC. Protein sequence: CASSPKRGYNEQFF. The full variable domain, in which reference TRBV11-3 and TRBJ2-1 provide the parts outside the CDR3, is EAGVVQSPRYKIIEKKQPVAFWCNPISGHNTLYWYLQNLGQGPELLIRYENEEAVDDSQLPKDRFSAERLKGVDSTLKIQPAELGDSAVYLCASSPKRGYNEQFFGPGTRLTVL.

This chain joins TRBV28 and TRBJ1-2; D gene ambiguous. Trimming removed 2 bases at V and 8 bases at J, with 15 bases between. The CDR3 has 14 residues. In germline, CDR1 is MDHEN, CDR2 SYDVKM. The CDR3 is CASSLAGRERGYTF. In DNA form, the CDR3 reads TGTGCCAGCAGTTTAGCGGGGAGGGAGAGAGGCTACACCTTC.

There are a few counts of this clone. This chain uses TRBV28 with TRBJ1-4, with D maybe TRBD1 (5 bases). The CDR3 runs to 14 residues. V lost 2 bases and J 8 bases, leaving 12 bases between the germline ends. The V gene's germline CDR1 is MDHEN and CDR2 SYDVKM. DNA for the CDR3: TGTGCCAGCAGTTTACGGGGGGGATACGAAAAACTGTTTTTT. Protein sequence: CASSLRGGYEKLFF.

The rearrangement joins TRBV20-1 to TRBJ2-5, with D hard to call. The CDR3 loop spans 11 amino acids. Trimming left V 2 bases short and J 5 bases short, with 6 bases between. The germline V gene has CDR1 DFQATT and CDR2 SNEGSKA (reference sequence). The CDR3 DNA reads as TGCAGTGCTAGACATGTTGAGACCCAGTACTTC. Its protein product is CSARHVETQYF.

The chain combines TRBV5-5 with TRBJ2-7; no definite D call. The CDR3 is 15 amino acids. V lost 0 bases and J 1 base, leaving 11 bases between the germline ends. The germline gives CDR1 SGHKS, CDR2 YYEKEE (reference sequence). CDR3 residues: CASSLEPAVSYEQYF. The CDR3 DNA reads TGTGCCAGCAGCTTGGAACCGGCCGTTTCCTACGAGCAGTACTTC.

The V gene is TRBV5-1, the J gene TRBJ1-4; a weak D match, TRBD1 (5 bases). The germline gives CDR1 SGHRS, CDR2 YFSETQ. CDR3 length: 15 amino acids. V lost 0 bases, J lost 7 bases, and 13 bases lay in between. CDR3 sequence: CASSLAPGLAEKLFF. The CDR3 bases are TGCGCCAGCAGCTTGGCCCCAGGGTTGGCTGAAAAACTGTTTTTT.

This clone was picked up a small number of times. The chain joins TRBV6-6 to TRBJ1-1; D may be TRBD1 (5 bases). Trimming cost V 5 bases and J 0 bases, with 13 bases left between them. The germline V gene encodes CDR1 MNHNY and CDR2 SVGAGI (reference sequence). The CDR3 loop spans 15 amino acids. In DNA, the CDR3 is TGTGCCAGCAGTCTCGGGGGAGGGATGAACACTGAAGCTTTCTTT. It encodes CASSLGGGMNTEAFF.

The chain links TRBV4-1 to TRBJ2-3, with D tentatively TRBD2 (6 bases). V dropped 0 bases and J dropped 5 bases, with 15 bases sitting between them. The CDR3 spans 16 residues. Germline CDR1 reads MGHRA; CDR2 reads YSYEKL. The CDR3: CASSQDERLGGDTQYF. In DNA form, the CDR3 reads TGCGCCAGCAGCCAAGATGAGAGACTAGGCGGAGATACGCAGTATTTT.

The V call is TRBV20-1, the J call TRBJ2-1, with D unresolved. This CDR3 has 11 amino acids. Germline V gene sequence: CDR1 DFQATT, CDR2 SNEGSKA (reference sequence). The ends were cut back, 6 bases at V and 6 bases at J, with 9 bases in the middle. The CDR3 nucleotides read TGCAGTGCATCAGGTCCCAATGAGCAGTTCTTC. This encodes CSASGPNEQFF.

The gene calls are TRBV28 and TRBJ1-1, with 9 bases lining up with TRBD1. The CDR3 has 14 residues. V was pared by 4 bases and J by 5 bases, with 5 bases of the junction left unmatched. Germline V gives CDR1 MDHEN, CDR2 SYDVKM. CDR3 sequence reads: CASSSPGQGTEAFF. CDR3 DNA: TGTGCCAGCAGTTCCCCGGGACAGGGAACTGAAGCTTTCTTT.

The CDR3 DNA sequence: TGTGCCAGTAGTAGAGGTGAAAAACTGTTTTTT. It yields the protein CASSRGEKLFF. The chain employs TRBV19 and TRBJ1-4; D is unresolved. This CDR3 contains 11 residues. Trimming cost V 4 bases and J 7 bases, with 4 bases left between them. CDR1 and CDR2 (germline): LNHDA, SQIVND (reference sequence).

V gene TRBV7-3 combines with J gene TRBJ2-3; 8 nucleotides line up with TRBD2. CDR3 length: 15 residues. With V trimmed by 1 base and J by 5 bases, 5 bases remained unmatched. Germline V gene lookup returns CDR1 SGHTA and CDR2 FQGTGA. This CDR3 reads CASSLSGGKIDTQYF. CDR3 sequence (DNA): TGTGCCAGCAGCTTAAGCGGGGGGAAGATAGATACGCAGTATTTT.

In this sample, this clone turned up a few times. The chain's CDR3 is CASSIPEQGETFYGYTF. The CDR3 DNA reads TGCGCCAGCAGCATACCCGAACAGGGTGAAACCTTCTATGGCTACACCTTC. This chain connects TRBV5-1 to TRBJ1-2; tentative D call: TRBD1 (6 bases). This CDR3 region has 17 residues. Germline values: CDR1 SGHRS, CDR2 YFSETQ. V gave up 4 bases and J gave up 4 bases, with 23 bases separating them. Drawing the rest from reference TRBV5-1 and TRBJ1-2, the complete variable domain is KAGVTQTPRYLIKTRGQQVTLSCSPISGHRSVSWYQQTPGQGLQFLFEYFSETQRNKGNFPGRFSGRQFSNSRSEMNVSTLELGDSALYLCASSIPEQGETFYGYTFGSGTRLTVV.

V is TRBV6-6 and J is TRBJ1-1; perhaps TRBD1 as D (5 bases). CDR3 size: 12 residues. Germline-derived CDR1 and CDR2 are MNHNY and SVGAGI (reference sequence). V was trimmed by 3 bases and J by 8 bases, leaving 10 bases between them. Here the CDR3 DNA reads TGTGCCAGCAGTTATGGGGGGAGGGAAGCTTTCTTT. This translates into CASSYGGREAFF.

This clone has just a few counts. The chain joins TRBV13 to TRBJ1-5; TRBD1 matches 7 bases. The ends lost 0 bases at V and 4 bases at J; junction bases unmatched: 0. The length of the CDR3 is 14 residues. Germline lookup yields CDR1 PRHDT and CDR2 FYEKMQ (reference sequence). CDR3 coding DNA: TGTGCCAGCAGCTTAGGACAGGGGAATCAGCCCCAGCATTTT. It specifies CASSLGQGNQPQHF.

This clone was seen only a few times. This sequence joins TRBV30 and TRBJ2-6, with D tentatively TRBD1 (5 bases). V was shortened by 6 bases and J by 4 bases, with 13 bases between the two germline ends. Germline values: CDR1 GTSNPN, CDR2 SVGIG (reference sequence). The CDR3 length is 14 residues. For the CDR3, the DNA is TGTGCCTGTTCCCAGGGTGCGGGGGCCAACGTCCTGACTTTC. It codes for CACSQGAGANVLTF.